These 7 T cell receptor beta chains share one sample of origin, sequenced in a study of CD8 T cells in ankylosing spondylitis. The study's findings and limits: Ankylosing spondylitis blood appeared to carry a characteristic TCR beta motif of several highly homologous variants.

TCRdb re-called the 5' RACE reads with MiXCR, one entry per CDR3 protein. The table has about 540,000 distinct CDR3 sequences, approximately 12% seen once. Their specific antigens are unknown. Specimen: blood, either unsorted or a sorted T cell fraction (not recorded which). Every receptor here comes from a male donor with ankylosing spondylitis.

The chain recombines TRBV20-1 with TRBJ2-1; TRBD2 might be the D (6 bases). The germline CDR1 and CDR2 sequences are DFQATT and SNEGSKA (reference sequence). The CDR3 spans 15 residues. Trimming left V 3 bases short and J 2 bases short, with 14 bases between. CDR3 nucleotides: TGCAGTGCTAGGTCAAGGCGGGGAGCCTACAATGAGCAGTTCTTC. Translating gives CSARSRRGAYNEQFF.

This clonotype was picked up a small number of times. The chain couples TRBV7-8 to TRBJ2-2; 10 bases match TRBD1. The CDR3 runs to 16 residues. CDR1 is SGHVS and CDR2 is FQNEAQ in the germline V gene. V shed 5 bases, J shed 5 bases, and the junction held 8 bases outside the gene matches. CDR3 nucleotide sequence: TGTGCCAGCAGCCCCTGGACAGGGGGAGGGACCGGGGAGCTGTTTTTT. It yields the protein CASSPWTGGGTGELFF.

This clonotype was counted many times. The chain has TRBV27 and TRBJ2-6; D ambiguous. Germline V gives CDR1 MNHEY, CDR2 SMNVEV (reference sequence). Trimming left V 4 bases short and J 0 bases short, with 7 bases between. CDR3 length equals 15 residues. The CDR3 loop is CASSSPYSGANVLTF. CDR3 DNA: TGTGCCAGCAGTTCACCTTACTCTGGGGCCAACGTCCTGACTTTC.

The chain uses TRBV2 and TRBJ2-2, with TRBD1 matching 10 bases. CDR1 is SNHLY, CDR2 FYNNEI, per germline. The trim removed 6 bases at V and 5 bases at J, leaving 3 bases unmatched. This CDR3 spans 14 amino acids. CDR3 sequence (DNA): TGTGCCAGCAGGGACAGGGGGTTTACCGGGGAGCTGTTTTTT. Its protein is CASRDRGFTGELFF.

The genes are TRBV5-1 and TRBJ1-2; 8 nucleotides match TRBD1. Trimming cost V 4 bases and J 3 bases; bases outside gene matches: 8. The CDR3 is made up of 15 amino acids. The V gene's germline CDR1 is SGHRS and CDR2 YFSETQ. CDR3 DNA sequence: TGCGCCAGCAGCGCAGGGGGCGAAAACGACTATGGCTACACCTTC. This sequence encodes CASSAGGENDYGYTF.

This clonotype was found a few times. V and J are TRBV24-1 and TRBJ2-1; D remains unclear. The CDR3 consists of 15 residues. Germline CDR1 and CDR2: KGHDR and SFDVKD. V lost 4 bases and J 2 bases, leaving 11 bases between the germline ends. This CDR3 is CATSDPPGTYNEQFF. CDR3 nucleotides: TGTGCCACCAGTGACCCGCCAGGTACCTACAATGAGCAGTTCTTC.

The genes are TRBV4-1 and TRBJ1-2; 7 bases map to TRBD1. CDR1 is MGHRA, CDR2 YSYEKL, per germline. The CDR3 is 13 residues long. The J segment lost 7 bases and the V segment lost 4 bases, leaving 6 bases of the junction unmatched. CDR3 region: CASSRTGEAGYTF. CDR3 bases: TGCGCCAGCAGCCGAACAGGGGAGGCTGGCTACACCTTC.